In its sample, the clone carrying this T cell receptor (beta chain) was seen once. Its antigen remains unidentified. Both 60 Vbeta primers and 13 Jbeta primers went into the PCR. Profiled with immunoSEQ multiplex PCR; TCRdb holds only in-frame clones, not every one. The sample contains 180,000 or so clones, 77% of which appear only once. V was shortened by 0 bases and J by 1 base, with 13 bases between the two germline ends. The germline CDR1 and CDR2 sequences are LGHNA and YNFKEQ. The CDR3 spans 16 residues. These data come from a study of cytomegalovirus exposure and HLA in healthy donors. General study points: It was reported in a later analysis that an Asian-associated ancestry cluster showed fewer N-insertions than the 666-donor mean. Researchers reported in a later analysis that a missense DCLRE1C variant was tied to TCR beta V- and J-gene trimming.

All donors participated as healthy donors of bone marrow. Nominally healthy donors provided the samples, though records likely missed some immune exposures. This TCR came from a man younger than 35 in good health and CMV-seronegative. Sequenced input: PBMCs. This chain links TRBV4-2 with TRBJ2-7, with D uncertain. The CDR3 sequence: CASSQDRWSTSYEQYF. The CDR3 region has the DNA TGTGCCAGCAGCCAAGATAGATGGAGCACTTCCTACGAGCAGTACTTC.